A single sample gave rise to the 17 T cell receptor beta chains below, sequenced in a study of cytotoxic CD8 clonotypes in ibrutinib-treated CLL. Some clones are missing from TCRdb's copy, which holds only in-frame ones; the method was immunoSEQ multiplex PCR. The profile shows 150,000 to 200,000 clones, approximately 68% of them singletons. This specimen was PBMCs, taken after 24 months of ibrutinib treatment. These receptor sequences come from a human donor with chronic lymphocytic leukemia.

This clone was recorded a few times. The chain links TRBV19 to TRBJ2-7, with D hard to call. The CDR3 consists of 13 residues. Germline-derived CDR1 and CDR2 are LNHDA and SQIVND (reference sequence). The V and J ends lost 6 bases and 2 bases respectively, with 11 bases between them. The CDR3: CASSLRPTYEQYF. CDR3 DNA: TGTGCCAGTAGCCTACGGCCGACCTACGAGCAGTACTTC.

For this clone: One end of the junction does not line up with germline, which may come from a read error. The chain joins TRBV9 to TRBJ2-1, with a weak D call TRBD2 (5 bases). This CDR3 spans 12 amino acids. CDR1 and CDR2 from the germline V gene are SGDLS and YYNGEE. This chain's CDR3 is CASSVDYDEQFF. DNA for the CDR3: TGTGCCAGCAGCGTCGACTACGATGAGCAGTTCTTC. The full variable domain, in which reference TRBV9 and TRBJ2-1 provide the parts outside the CDR3, is DSGVTQTPKHLITATGQRVTLRCSPRSGDLSVYWYQQSLDQGLQFLIQYYNGEERAKGNILERFSAQQFPDLHSELNLSSLELGDSALYFCASSVDYDEQFFGPGTRLTVL.

The chain combines TRBV7-8 with TRBJ2-5; D perhaps matches TRBD2 (6 bases). This CDR3 comprises 16 residues. The germline gives CDR1 SGHVS, CDR2 FQNEAQ. V was clipped by 4 bases and J by 7 bases, with 22 bases between them. This CDR3 reads CASSSRGASAARTQYF. CDR3 DNA: TGTGCCAGCAGCTCAAGAGGGGCTAGCGCGGCACGGACCCAGTACTTC.

The CDR3 spells CASLLPAGEYNEQFF. CDR3 sequence (DNA): TGTGCCAGCCTATTACCGGCGGGAGAATACAATGAGCAGTTCTTC. The chain joins TRBV7-9 to TRBJ2-1; 7 bases match TRBD2. CDR1 is SEHNR, CDR2 FQNEAQ, per germline (reference sequence). CDR3 length: 15 residues. The junction had 11 bases not matched to a gene; V was cut back by 8 bases and J by 4 bases.

V and J are TRBV10-3 and TRBJ1-1, with D perhaps TRBD1 (6 bases). Per the germline V gene, CDR1 is ENHRY and CDR2 is SYGVKD. V was shortened by 4 bases and J by 0 bases, with 12 bases between the two germline ends. The CDR3 is 15 amino acids. The CDR3 sequence is CAISVGGAMNTEAFF. The CDR3 bases are TGTGCCATCAGTGTCGGGGGGGCGATGAACACTGAAGCTTTCTTT.

The rearrangement joins TRBV30 to TRBJ2-7, with 10 bases identical to TRBD2. V shed 4 bases, J shed 4 bases, and the junction held 7 bases outside the gene matches. Germline loops: CDR1 GTSNPN, CDR2 SVGIG (reference sequence). The CDR3 contains 14 residues. CDR3 amino acids: CAWTGTSATYEQYF. CDR3 DNA: TGTGCCTGGACTGGGACTAGCGCGACTTACGAGCAGTACTTC. The full variable domain, in which reference TRBV30 and TRBJ2-7 provide the parts outside the CDR3, is SQTIHQWPATLVQPVGSPLSLECTVEGTSNPNLYWYRQAAGRGLQLLFYSVGIGQISSEVPQNLSASRPQDRQFILSSKKLLLSDSGFYLCAWTGTSATYEQYFGPGTRLTVT.

The rearrangement links TRBV19 to TRBJ2-2; 15 bases agree with TRBD2. V shed 7 bases and J 5 bases; nucleotides not matched to a gene: 20. Germline V gene data show CDR1 as LNHDA and CDR2 as SQIVND (reference sequence). This CDR3 contains 21 residues. This CDR3 reads CASTPTKWTSGRAVATGELFF. Here the CDR3 DNA reads TGTGCCAGTACTCCGACGAAGTGGACTAGCGGGAGGGCCGTAGCGACCGGGGAGCTGTTTTTT.

V usage is TRBV6-5 and J usage is TRBJ1-2; D is perhaps TRBD1 (5 bases). V was cut by 6 bases and J by 2 bases, with 10 bases left in between. The CDR3 length is 13 residues. The germline V gene has CDR1 MNHEY and CDR2 SVGAGI. CDR3 nucleotide sequence: TGTGCCAGCAGGAAACGGGACAACTATGGCTACACCTTC. This translates into CASRKRDNYGYTF.

A few counts support this clone. The CDR3 DNA follows: TGTGCCACAACCCGGGACTACAATGAGCAGTTCTTC. Protein product: CATTRDYNEQFF. The V gene is TRBV19, the J gene TRBJ2-1, with D perhaps matching TRBD2 (5 bases). The length of the CDR3 is 12 residues. Germline assignment: CDR1 LNHDA and CDR2 SQIVND (reference sequence). V was cut by 10 bases and J by 3 bases, with 10 bases left in between.

This chain uses TRBV7-9 with TRBJ2-3, with a weak D call TRBD2 (5 bases). V was pared by 1 base and J by 6 bases, with 11 bases between. Germline-derived CDR1 and CDR2 are SEHNR and FQNEAQ (reference sequence). CDR3 length: 14 residues. The CDR3 loop is CASSLVSGSDTQYF. CDR3 in DNA: TGTGCCAGCAGCTTAGTTTCGGGGTCCGATACGCAGTATTTT.

V gene TRBV7-8 combines with J gene TRBJ2-7; 9 nucleotides agree with TRBD2. Germline-derived CDR1 and CDR2 are SGHVS and FQNEAQ. J was trimmed by 1 base and V by 0 bases; bases with no gene match: 4. There are 16 residues in the CDR3. The CDR3: CASSLAGAGGSYEQYF. CDR3 bases: TGTGCCAGCAGCTTAGCAGGAGCGGGAGGTTCCTACGAGCAGTACTTC. The full variable domain, with the rest looked up from reference TRBV7-8 and TRBJ2-7, is GAGVSQSPRYKVAKRGQDVALRCDPISGHVSLFWYQQALGQGPEFLTYFQNEAQLDKSGLPSDRFFAERPEGSVSTLKIQRTQQEDSAVYLCASSLAGAGGSYEQYFGPGTRLTVT.

This clone was picked up one time. This chain uses TRBV10-3 with TRBJ2-3; TRBD1 is a possible D gene (5 bases). The CDR3 totals 13 residues. V lost 5 bases, J lost 5 bases, and 11 bases lay in between. CDR1 is ENHRY and CDR2 is SYGVKD in the germline V gene. The CDR3 loop reads CAISRDQGDTQYF. The CDR3 region has the DNA TGTGCCATCAGTCGCGACCAGGGAGATACGCAGTATTTT.

This clone appeared once. V gene TRBV11-2 combines with J gene TRBJ2-7; TRBD2 is a possible D gene (5 bases). This CDR3 is built from 14 residues. Germline V lookup: CDR1 SGHAT, CDR2 FQNNGV. The ends were cut back, 5 bases at V and 2 bases at J, with 13 bases in the middle. The CDR3 DNA is TGTGCCAGCAGCCCTCGGGATCGAACCTACGAGCAGTACTTC. Its protein is CASSPRDRTYEQYF.

The CDR3 is CASSQDWVRRENTEAFF. The CDR3 DNA follows: TGCGCCAGCAGCCAAGATTGGGTCAGACGCGAGAACACTGAAGCTTTCTTT. This rearrangement joins TRBV4-1 to TRBJ1-1; the D is unclear. The V end was cut by 0 bases, the J end by 1 base, with 15 bases between. This CDR3 contains 17 residues. From germline, CDR1 is MGHRA and CDR2 YSYEKL.

This rearrangement joins TRBV18 to TRBJ1-2; 7 bases line up with TRBD1. This CDR3 comprises 15 residues. The ends lost 1 base at V and 4 bases at J; junction bases unmatched: 6. Germline CDR1 is KGHSH and CDR2 is LQKENI. The CDR3 nucleotides read TGTGCCAGCTCACCACAGGGGGCAGGAAGCTATGGCTACACCTTC. Its translation is CASSPQGAGSYGYTF.

The chain links TRBV9 to TRBJ2-3; no clear D gene. Between the trimmed V and J ends, which lost 4 bases and 0 bases, there was a span of 9 bases. The CDR3 is 14 amino acids. Germline V gene data show CDR1 as SGDLS and CDR2 as YYNGEE. CDR3 sequence: CASSKLSSTDTQYF. Written as DNA, the CDR3 is TGTGCCAGCAGCAAGCTTTCGAGCACAGATACGCAGTATTTT.

This rearrangement joins TRBV25-1 to TRBJ1-4; D remains ambiguous. The V and J ends lost 9 bases and 0 bases respectively, with 8 bases between them. Germline CDR1 is MGHDK and CDR2 is SYGVNS. The length of the CDR3 is 13 residues. CDR3: CASLEATNEKLFF. The CDR3 nucleotides read TGTGCCAGTCTAGAAGCAACTAATGAAAAACTGTTTTTT.